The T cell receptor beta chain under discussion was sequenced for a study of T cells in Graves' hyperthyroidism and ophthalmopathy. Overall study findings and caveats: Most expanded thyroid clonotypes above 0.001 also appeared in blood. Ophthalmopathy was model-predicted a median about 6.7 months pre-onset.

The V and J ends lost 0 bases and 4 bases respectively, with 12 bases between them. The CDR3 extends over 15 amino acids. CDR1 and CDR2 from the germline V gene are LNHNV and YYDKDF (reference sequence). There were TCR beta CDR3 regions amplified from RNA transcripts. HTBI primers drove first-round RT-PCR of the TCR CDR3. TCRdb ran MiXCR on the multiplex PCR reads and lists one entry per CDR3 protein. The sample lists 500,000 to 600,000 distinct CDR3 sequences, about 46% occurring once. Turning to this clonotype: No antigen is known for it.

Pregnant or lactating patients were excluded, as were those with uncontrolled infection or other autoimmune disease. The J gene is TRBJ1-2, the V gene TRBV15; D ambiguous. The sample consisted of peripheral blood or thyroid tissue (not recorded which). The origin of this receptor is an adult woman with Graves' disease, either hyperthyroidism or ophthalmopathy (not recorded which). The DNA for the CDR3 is TGTGCCACCAGCAGAGAGTTCGGTCAGAGCTATGGCTACACCTTC. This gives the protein CATSREFGQSYGYTF.